This T cell receptor beta chain was identified during a study of CD8+ T cells in alopecia areata. Study overall: The SALT score measured affected scalp surface percentage in treated patients. General study points: Persistence during tofacitinib was seen for many expanded lesional clones in scalp and blood. Mouse data revealed clearer TCR sharing than patient data did, a gap possibly tied to HLA. Tofacitinib significantly brought down scalp clonality and expanded CD8+ clones among top 100.

Treatment defined: oral pan-JAK inhibitor, 5-10 mg twice daily. Notes on this clone: The target antigen is unknown.

Once RNA had been extracted, it was reverse transcribed into cDNA to act as the sequencing template. TCRdb's table, derived via immunoSEQ multiplex PCR, lists solely in-frame clones and lacks some. Of 210,000 or so clones listed, roughly three fifths were seen once; the top ten hold 1% to 1.5%. Deletions cut 5 bases from V and 2 bases from J, with 15 bases between. Per germline, CDR1 SGHVS and CDR2 FNYEAQ. The CDR3 loop spans 15 amino acids. This clonotype was obtained from a human donor with alopecia areata. The rearrangement uses TRBV7-6 and TRBJ1-1; D gene unclear. The specimen was CD4+ T cells sorted from blood, collected at approximately week 42, from a patient treated with tofacitinib. CDR3 amino acids: CASSPNKGGNTEAFF. The CDR3 DNA follows: TGTGCCAGCAGCCCAAATAAGGGCGGCAACACTGAAGCTTTCTTT.